This TCR beta chain was sequenced during a study of cytomegalovirus exposure and HLA in healthy donors. Germline V gene data show CDR1 as SGHRS and CDR2 as YFSETQ. Trimming removed 4 bases at V and 2 bases at J, with 18 bases between. This CDR3 has 16 amino acids. Vbeta (60) and Jbeta (13) primers were used in the PCR. This table comes from immunoSEQ multiplex PCR, and its TCRdb copy is limited to in-frame clones, with some not included. The sample lists around 100,000 clones, about 70% occurring once. Study-wide results and limits: Among TCR beta chains, those listed as cytomegalovirus-associated numbered more than 150. Some segments of the V type, notably TRBV6-2 and TRBV6-3, were excluded as indistinguishable.

A note on this clone: Its antigen remains unknown.

The sample comprised PBMCs. This clonotype originated in a young man in good health and CMV-seropositive. The rearrangement joins TRBV5-1 to TRBJ1-2, with D possibly TRBD1 on 5 matching bases. CDR3 in DNA: TGCGCCAGCAGCCCGGAAACAGGACAAAACAACTATGGCTACACCTTC. Amino acids: CASSPETGQNNYGYTF.